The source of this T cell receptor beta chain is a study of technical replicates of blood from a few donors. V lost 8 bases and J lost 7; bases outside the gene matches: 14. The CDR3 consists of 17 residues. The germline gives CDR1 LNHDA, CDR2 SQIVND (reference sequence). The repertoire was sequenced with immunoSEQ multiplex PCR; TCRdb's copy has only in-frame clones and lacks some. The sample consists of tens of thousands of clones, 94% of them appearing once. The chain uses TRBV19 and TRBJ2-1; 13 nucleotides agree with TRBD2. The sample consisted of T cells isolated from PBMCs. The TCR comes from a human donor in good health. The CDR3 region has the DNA TGTGCCAGTTCCACTAGCGGGAGGGGGTACATAGGGAATGAGCAGTTCTTC. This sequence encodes CASSTSGRGYIGNEQFF.